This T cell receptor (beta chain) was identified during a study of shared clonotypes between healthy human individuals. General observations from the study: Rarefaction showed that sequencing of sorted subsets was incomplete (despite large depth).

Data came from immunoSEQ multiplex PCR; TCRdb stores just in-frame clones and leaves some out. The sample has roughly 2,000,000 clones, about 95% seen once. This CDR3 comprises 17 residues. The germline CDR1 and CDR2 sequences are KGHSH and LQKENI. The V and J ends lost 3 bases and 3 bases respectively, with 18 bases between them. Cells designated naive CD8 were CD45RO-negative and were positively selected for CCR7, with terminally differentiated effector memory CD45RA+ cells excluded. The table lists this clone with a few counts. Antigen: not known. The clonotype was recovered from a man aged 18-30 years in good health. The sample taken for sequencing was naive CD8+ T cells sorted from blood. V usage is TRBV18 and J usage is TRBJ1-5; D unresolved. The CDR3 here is CASSPETPGMTNQPQHF. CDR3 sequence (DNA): TGTGCCAGCTCACCCGAGACACCGGGTATGACCAATCAGCCCCAGCATTTT.